This T cell receptor (beta chain) was recovered during a study of blood T cell repertoires in COVID-19. Overall study: The study drew acute and convalescent COVID-19 samples from the United States, Italy and Spain. From T cells, B-cell-depleted T cells, or PBMCs came the material, which was cDNA or gDNA.

V was cut by 1 base and J by 5 bases, with 9 bases left in between. The CDR3 runs to 13 residues. From germline, CDR1 is GTSNPN and CDR2 SVGIG (reference sequence). Participant age was roughly 18 to 95 years, and participants resided in fewer than 30 US areas. In the study's own analysis: Estimation of nucleated cell counts relied on the amplification of reference gene primers. The repertoire was sequenced with immunoSEQ multiplex PCR; TCRdb's copy has only in-frame clones and lacks some. D and trimming were read from the DNA, whereas the V and J calls and clone size are those reported in that table. The table records fewer than 200,000 clones, more than 70% of them present only once. This clone was detected only a few times.

The sample taken for sequencing was PBMCs or T cells enriched from blood (not recorded which). The sequence was obtained from a woman in her forties or fifties in a cohort exposed to, infected with or recovered from COVID-19 (not recorded which). The chain has TRBV30 and TRBJ1-5; D not certain. CDR3 in DNA: TGTGCCTGGAGTGGGGCAGAAGATCAGCCCCAGCATTTT. It is translated as CAWSGAEDQPQHF. The entire variable domain, with the rest obtained from reference TRBV30 and TRBJ1-5, is as follows: SQTIHQWPATLVQPVGSPLSLECTVEGTSNPNLYWYRQAAGRGLQLLFYSVGIGQISSEVPQNLSASRPQDRQFILSSKKLLLSDSGFYLCAWSGAEDQPQHFGDGTRLSIL.